Here is one TCR beta chain with its context. The data are from a study of blood T cell repertoires in COVID-19. Using immunoSEQ multiplex PCR, the repertoire was profiled, and TCRdb retains in-frame clones only, with some absent. The table lists 35,000 to 55,000 clones, over 80% of them singletons, with more than 4% in the top ten. The clonotype comes from a human donor in a cohort sampled during active COVID-19. Sequenced input: peripheral blood.

CDR3 sequence (DNA): TGCGCCAGCAGCCAAGATTGGAGGCGACAGGGGGCGAATGAGCAGTTCTTC. Its translation is CASSQDWRRQGANEQFF. The rearrangement links TRBV4-3 to TRBJ2-1; 10 bases match TRBD1. CDR1 is LGHNA and CDR2 is YSLEER in the germline V gene. V lost 0 bases and J lost 7; bases outside the gene matches: 9. The CDR3 runs 17 residues.